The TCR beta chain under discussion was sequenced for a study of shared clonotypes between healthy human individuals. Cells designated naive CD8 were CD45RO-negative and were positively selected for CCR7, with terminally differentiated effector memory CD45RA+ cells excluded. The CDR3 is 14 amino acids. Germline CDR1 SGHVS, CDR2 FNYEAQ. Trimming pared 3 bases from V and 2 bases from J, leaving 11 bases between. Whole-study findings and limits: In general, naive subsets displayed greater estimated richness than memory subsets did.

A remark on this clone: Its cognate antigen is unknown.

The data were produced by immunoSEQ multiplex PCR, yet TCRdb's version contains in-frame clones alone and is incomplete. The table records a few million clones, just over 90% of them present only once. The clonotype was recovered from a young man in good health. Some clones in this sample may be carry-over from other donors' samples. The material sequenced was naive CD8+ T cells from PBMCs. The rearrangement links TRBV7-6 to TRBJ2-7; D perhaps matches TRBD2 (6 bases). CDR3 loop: CASSFRLETYEQYF. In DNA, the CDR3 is TGTGCCAGCAGCTTTCGACTAGAAACCTACGAGCAGTACTTC.